This section outlines one T cell receptor beta chain sequence together with its context. The antigen remains undetermined. This CDR3 is built from 16 residues. V lost 1 base to trimming and J lost 1 base, with 11 bases between them. Germline V CDR1 and CDR2: SGHTA, FQGNSA. Constant-region reverse primers amplified full-length variable regions, followed by semi-nested Nested Universal Primer A PCR. Each CDR3 protein is one row after TCRdb ran MiXCR on the 5' RACE reads. The table lists over 8,000 distinct CDR3 sequences, around a third of them singletons, with approximately 5.1% in the top ten. Cells sorted as Tregs were CD4+, CD25+ and CD127-/low. Findings and limits, study-wide: In terms of TCR gene usage, tumor memory CD4+ T cells clustered together with blood and lymph node memory CD4+ cells, as well as with lymph node naive CD4+ cells. The larger-cohort validation was restricted to a single TCR beta V-J rearrangement rather than whole repertoires. Tumor Treg TCRs overlapped most with tumor naive CD4+ cells.

The rearrangement joins TRBV7-2 to TRBJ1-3; D possibly corresponds to TRBD1 (5 bases). This clonotype was obtained from a female donor with breast cancer. Sequencing was performed on Tregs sorted from blood. The CDR3 nucleotides are TGTACCAGCAGCTTAGAGATGGGGGGGTCTGGAAACACCATATATTTT. It encodes CTSSLEMGGSGNTIYF.